A selection of T cell receptor beta chains follows, all from one sample in a study of shared clonotypes between healthy human individuals. Only in-frame clones appear in the TCRdb table, and some are missing; sequencing was by immunoSEQ multiplex PCR. This repertoire shows more than 1,200,000 clones, roughly 98.5% found once; its top ten account for roughly 0.36%. Source material: naive CD4+ T cells sorted from blood. The receptor source for this set is a man between 25 and 39 years old in good health. Each CDR3 is given with its conserved first and last residue. A D gene is named only where the DNA matches it firmly. Clone size is not always given. Where it is, it says once, few, many or a class for expanded clones.

j_call v_call clone_size d_call cdr3_aa cdr3_nt
TRBJ2-7 TRBV18 - - CASSPLGVSQSYEQYF TGTGCCAGCTCACCACTTGGGGTATCCCAATCCTACGAGCAGTACTTC
TRBJ2-7 TRBV28 - - CASNPPTGKQYF TGTGCCAGCAACCCTCCGACCGGCAAGCAGTACTTC
TRBJ2-5 TRBV7-2 - TRBD1 CASSLVGGYMKTQYF TGTGCCAGCAGCTTAGTAGGGGGCTACATGAAGACCCAGTACTTC
TRBJ2-7 TRBV7-2 - - CASSLERMDEQYF TGTGCCAGCAGCTTAGAGAGGATGGACGAGCAGTACTTC
TRBJ1-5 TRBV5-1 - TRBD1 CASSLGGGQGTYQPQHF TGCGCCAGCAGCTTGGGAGGAGGACAGGGGACGTATCAGCCCCAGCATTTT
TRBJ1-2 TRBV28 once - CASRRVGDPYGYTF TGTGCCAGCAGAAGGGTGGGGGACCCCTATGGCTACACCTTC
TRBJ2-7 TRBV7-8 - - CASSLAWSASYEQYF TGTGCCAGCAGCTTAGCTTGGTCAGCCTCCTACGAGCAGTACTTC
TRBJ2-7 TRBV14 - - CASSQDLSSYEQYF TGTGCCAGCAGCCAAGATCTAAGCTCCTACGAGCAGTACTTC
TRBJ2-5 TRBV9 - - CASSVGEAAQYF TGTGCCAGCAGCGTAGGGGAGGCGGCCCAGTACTTC
TRBJ1-2 TRBV18 - TRBD1 CASSPPTGDYTF TGTGCCAGCTCACCACCAACAGGGGACTACACCTTC
TRBJ1-2 TRBV28 - - CASSFPLGNNYGYTF TGTGCCAGCAGTTTCCCCCTCGGGAATAACTATGGCTACACCTTC
TRBJ2-5 TRBV7-9 once - CASSFMAQETQYF TGTGCCAGCAGCTTCATGGCGCAAGAGACCCAGTACTTC
TRBJ1-1 TRBV4-3 - - CASSQATVTEAFF TGCGCCAGCAGCCAAGCAACAGTCACTGAAGCTTTCTTT
TRBJ1-5 TRBV6-6 - - CASSYSTLSNQPQHF TGTGCCAGCAGTTACTCGACCCTTAGCAATCAGCCCCAGCATTTT
TRBJ2-7 TRBV15 - TRBD2 CATSRVPGLKIYEQYF TGTGCCACCAGCAGAGTCCCGGGACTAAAAATCTACGAGCAGTACTTC
TRBJ2-5 TRBV9 - - CASSAVGTKKETQYF TGTGCCAGCAGCGCGGTGGGGACAAAGAAAGAGACCCAGTACTTC
TRBJ2-7 TRBV28 - TRBD1 CASSRTGYEQYF TGTGCCAGCAGTAGGACAGGGTACGAGCAGTACTTC
TRBJ2-7 TRBV7-9 - - CASSLERGLDEQYF TGTGCCAGCAGCTTAGAACGGGGGCTCGACGAGCAGTACTTC
TRBJ2-1 TRBV7-8 - TRBD1 CASSVLGQGVSLEQFF TGTGCCAGCAGCGTCCTAGGACAGGGAGTTTCTTTAGAGCAGTTCTTC
TRBJ2-7 TRBV7-9 - - CASSRLREQYF TGTGCCAGCAGCCGTTTGCGTGAGCAGTACTTC
TRBJ1-4 TRBV5-5 - - CASTGTINEKLFF TGTGCCAGCACAGGGACCATTAATGAAAAACTGTTTTTT
TRBJ2-7 TRBV6-1 - - CASSVGTSYEQYF TGTGCCAGCAGCGTGGGGACCTCTTACGAGCAGTACTTC
TRBJ2-1 TRBV18 - TRBD2 CASSPGHNSGSKIYEQFF TGTGCCAGCTCACCGGGACACAATAGCGGGAGTAAAATCTATGAGCAGTTCTTC
TRBJ1-5 TRBV28 - TRBD1 CASSPRQGLGEPQHF TGTGCCAGCAGTCCCCGACAGGGGCTCGGGGAGCCCCAGCATTTT
TRBJ1-1 TRBV6-6 - TRBD1 CASSYPRQGDTEAFF TGTGCCAGCAGTTACCCCCGACAGGGGGACACTGAAGCTTTCTTT
TRBJ2-2 TRBV9 - - CASSVRTARSAGELFF TGTGCCAGCAGCGTCAGGACCGCACGTTCGGCCGGGGAGCTGTTTTTT
TRBJ2-1 TRBV11-3 - TRBD2 CASSFGGEYNEQFF TGTGCCAGCAGCTTCGGGGGGGAATACAATGAGCAGTTCTTC
TRBJ2-7 TRBV19 - - CASGPVGSYEQYF TGTGCCAGTGGCCCCGTGGGCTCCTACGAGCAGTACTTC
TRBJ2-5 TRBV11-2 - TRBD1 CASRPGQGLIKETQYF TGTGCCAGCAGACCTGGACAGGGACTGATCAAAGAGACCCAGTACTTC
TRBJ2-7 TRBV4-1 - TRBD2 CASSPNLAGERYEQYF TGCGCCAGCAGCCCGAACCTAGCGGGAGAGCGCTACGAGCAGTACTTC
TRBJ1-5 TRBV29-1 - - CSAGEGPQPQHF TGCAGCGCCGGAGAGGGGCCCCAGCCCCAGCATTTT
TRBJ1-5 TRBV19 once TRBD1 CASSAHLAGQGSYSNQPQHF TGTGCCAGTAGTGCCCATTTGGCGGGACAGGGGAGCTATAGCAATCAGCCCCAGCATTTT
TRBJ2-1 TRBV4-3 - - CASSQDTGRSNNEQFF TGCGCCAGCAGCCAAGATACTGGGCGGAGCAACAATGAGCAGTTCTTC
TRBJ2-5 TRBV7-2 - - CASSLGSSQETQYF TGTGCCAGCAGCTTAGGTTCATCCCAAGAGACCCAGTACTTC
TRBJ2-5 TRBV10-1 - - CASSEQGQETQYF TGCGCCAGCTCCGAGCAGGGGCAAGAGACCCAGTACTTC
TRBJ2-1 TRBV27 - TRBD1 CASSLYVTGVDEQFF TGTGCCAGCAGTTTATACGTGACAGGGGTTGATGAGCAGTTCTTC
TRBJ2-1 TRBV5-4 - TRBD2 CASSLAGTSGTYEQFF TGTGCCAGCAGCTTGGCAGGGACTAGCGGGACCTATGAGCAGTTCTTC
TRBJ2-2 TRBV7-2 - TRBD1 CASSLRTGAAGELFF TGTGCCAGCAGCCTGAGGACAGGGGCGGCCGGGGAGCTGTTTTTT
TRBJ2-1 TRBV5-4 - TRBD2 CASRHSGRRNEQFF TGTGCCAGCCGTCATAGCGGGAGGCGGAATGAGCAGTTCTTC
TRBJ2-1 TRBV7-2 - - CASSLASRNEQFF TGTGCCAGCAGCTTAGCGTCGAGGAATGAGCAGTTCTTC